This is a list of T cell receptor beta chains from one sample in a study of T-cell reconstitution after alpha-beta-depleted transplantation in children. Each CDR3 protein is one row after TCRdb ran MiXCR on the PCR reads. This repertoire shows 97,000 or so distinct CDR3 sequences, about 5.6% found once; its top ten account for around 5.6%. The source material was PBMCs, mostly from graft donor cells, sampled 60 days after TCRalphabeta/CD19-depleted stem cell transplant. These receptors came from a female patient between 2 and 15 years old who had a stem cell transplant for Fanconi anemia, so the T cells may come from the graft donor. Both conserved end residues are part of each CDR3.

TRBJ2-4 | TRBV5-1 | CASSPGLNEAKNIQYF
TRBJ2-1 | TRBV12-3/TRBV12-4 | CASSALLYNEQFF
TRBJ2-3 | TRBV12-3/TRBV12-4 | CASSLMGLGVDTQYF
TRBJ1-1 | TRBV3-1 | CASSPGGRKGTEAFF
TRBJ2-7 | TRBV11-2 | CASSLVGRDRVTYEQYF
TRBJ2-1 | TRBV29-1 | CSVLKGGSPSYNEQFF
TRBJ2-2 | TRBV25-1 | CASSEEEQYTGELFF
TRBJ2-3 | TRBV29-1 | CSVLAGGGFTQYF
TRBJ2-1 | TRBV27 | CASSSLPGLAGYNEQFF
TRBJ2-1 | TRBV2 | CASQTGRSLGEQFF
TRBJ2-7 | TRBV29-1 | CSVEDRESSYEQYF
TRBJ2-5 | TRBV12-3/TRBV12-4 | CASSLDSLLETQYF
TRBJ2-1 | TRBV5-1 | CASSLERSSYNEQFF
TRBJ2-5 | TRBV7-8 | CASSSVRYQETQYF
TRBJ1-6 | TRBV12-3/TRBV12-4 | CASSLGQYNSPLHF
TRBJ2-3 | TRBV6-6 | CASSYRDRYTDTQYF
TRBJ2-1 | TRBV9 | CASSVVEWGQGYNEQFF
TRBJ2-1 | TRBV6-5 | CASSGGTRRVDEQFF
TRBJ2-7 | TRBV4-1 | CASSQESRAPEQYF
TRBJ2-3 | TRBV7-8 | CASSLAGTGSDTQYF
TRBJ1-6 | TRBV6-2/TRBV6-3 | CASIPRGDYSPLHF
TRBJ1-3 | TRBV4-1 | CASSPKRAFRISGNTIYF
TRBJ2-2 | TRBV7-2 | CASSLDRGSNTGELFF
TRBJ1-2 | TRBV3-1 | CASSPRLLGIYGYTF
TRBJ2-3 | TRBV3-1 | CATSKPLTSDYTDTQYF
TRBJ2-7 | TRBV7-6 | CASSPTPGLSYEQYF
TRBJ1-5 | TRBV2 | CASSEETGYQPQHF
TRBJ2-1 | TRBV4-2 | CASRAGTTYNEQFF
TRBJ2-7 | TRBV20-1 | CSALQGFGQYF
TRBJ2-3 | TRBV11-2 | CASRKGLRADTQYF
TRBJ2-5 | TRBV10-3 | CAISEPGQGQETQYF
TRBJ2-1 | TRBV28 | CASAGGSYNEQFF
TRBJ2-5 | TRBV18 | CASSPPTSGRATEETQYF
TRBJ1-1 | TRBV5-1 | CASSLGTEAFF
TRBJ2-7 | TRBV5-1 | CASRTGQGAGEQYF
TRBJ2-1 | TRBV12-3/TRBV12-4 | CASSPSGDEQFF
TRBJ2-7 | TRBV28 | CASSSQMIRGHLITYYEQYF
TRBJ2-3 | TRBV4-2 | CASSQDLVRGTVLNPSTDTQYF
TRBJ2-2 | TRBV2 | CASIRTANTGELFF
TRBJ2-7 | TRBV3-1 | CASSQGGFEQYF
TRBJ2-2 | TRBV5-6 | CASTRSYTGELFF
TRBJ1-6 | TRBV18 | CASSNGGNSPLHF
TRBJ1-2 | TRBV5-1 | CASSFLGDQDGYTF
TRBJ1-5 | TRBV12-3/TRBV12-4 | CASSLMGGNQPQHF
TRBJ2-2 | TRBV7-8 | CASSPRTSGVPGELFF
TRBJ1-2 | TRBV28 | CASSLWGTRANYGYTF
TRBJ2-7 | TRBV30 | CAWSPDSRYEQYF